These T cell receptor beta chains were read from a single sample in a study of blood T cell repertoires in COVID-19. Profiling relied on immunoSEQ multiplex PCR, and the TCRdb table lists in-frame clones only, not all of them. This sample has a few hundred thousand clones; around 84% occur once, and the top ten carry approximately 4%. The material sequenced was PBMCs or T cells enriched from blood (not recorded which). The receptor source for this set is a man aged 25-40 years with acute COVID-19. CDR3s include the opening cysteine and the closing phenylalanine or tryptophan. Fields, in order: clone size, J gene, V gene, D gene, CDR3 DNA, CDR3 protein. D genes are given only for firm matches. Size values are once, few and many counts, or a class for expanded clones, and some rows have none.

abundance: -
j_gene: TRBJ1-5
v_gene: TRBV6-5
d_gene: -
CDR3nt: TGTGCCAGCAAGTGGAGGGTGGGCAATCAGCCCCAGCATTTT
CDR3aa: CASKWRVGNQPQHF

abundance: -
j_gene: TRBJ1-6
v_gene: TRBV27
d_gene: TRBD1
CDR3nt: TGTGCCAGCAGGGACAGGGGGAATTCACCCCTCCACTTT
CDR3aa: CASRDRGNSPLHF

abundance: -
j_gene: TRBJ1-1
v_gene: TRBV28
d_gene: TRBD1
CDR3nt: TGTGCCAGCAGTTTCCCCCGGACAGGACTGAACACTGAAGCTTTCTTT
CDR3aa: CASSFPRTGLNTEAFF

abundance: -
j_gene: TRBJ1-1
v_gene: TRBV7-2
d_gene: TRBD1
CDR3nt: TGTGCCAGCAGCTTAGAGGGGACAGAGAACACTGAAGCTTTCTTT
CDR3aa: CASSLEGTENTEAFF

abundance: once
j_gene: TRBJ1-2
v_gene: TRBV19
d_gene: -
CDR3nt: TGTGCCAGTAGTATAATGGCAGGGAACTATGGCTACACCTTC
CDR3aa: CASSIMAGNYGYTF

abundance: -
j_gene: TRBJ1-1
v_gene: TRBV11-2
d_gene: TRBD1
CDR3nt: TGTGCCAGCAGCCCTTCACCGACAGGGTTCGACACTGAAGCTTTCTTT
CDR3aa: CASSPSPTGFDTEAFF

abundance: few
j_gene: TRBJ1-2
v_gene: TRBV28
d_gene: TRBD1
CDR3nt: TGTGCCAGCAGTTCGACAGGGGGTTACTATGGCTACACCTTC
CDR3aa: CASSSTGGYYGYTF

abundance: once
j_gene: TRBJ2-3
v_gene: TRBV5-1
d_gene: TRBD2
CDR3nt: TGCGCCAGCAGCCCGACCGCAGCGGGATCCTCCACAGATACGCAGTATTTT
CDR3aa: CASSPTAAGSSTDTQYF

abundance: -
j_gene: TRBJ2-3
v_gene: TRBV20-1
d_gene: TRBD2
CDR3nt: TGCAGTGCTAGTTACGGGGGGGGGCCCACAGATACGCAGTATTTT
CDR3aa: CSASYGGGPTDTQYF

abundance: -
j_gene: TRBJ2-2
v_gene: TRBV19
d_gene: -
CDR3nt: TGTGCCAGTAGGCTCCGGAGAGATCCTCCCGGGGAGCTGTTTTTT
CDR3aa: CASRLRRDPPGELFF

abundance: -
j_gene: TRBJ2-1
v_gene: TRBV9
d_gene: -
CDR3nt: TGTGCCAGCAGCGTAGGTCCGGGAGTAGCCTACAATGAGCAGTTCTTC
CDR3aa: CASSVGPGVAYNEQFF

abundance: -
j_gene: TRBJ2-3
v_gene: TRBV5-1
d_gene: -
CDR3nt: TGCGCCAGCAGCTGGGGACCCTTGAGCGGGCCAGATACGCAGTATTTT
CDR3aa: CASSWGPLSGPDTQYF

abundance: -
j_gene: TRBJ1-1
v_gene: TRBV5-4
d_gene: -
CDR3nt: TGTGCCAGCAGCCCTCAGGGGTTGGGTGAAGCTTTCTTT
CDR3aa: CASSPQGLGEAFF

abundance: -
j_gene: TRBJ2-1
v_gene: TRBV4-2
d_gene: -
CDR3nt: TGTGCCAGCAGCCAACGGTTGGGGCAGGACCTCTACAATGAGCAGTTCTTC
CDR3aa: CASSQRLGQDLYNEQFF

abundance: few
j_gene: TRBJ1-2
v_gene: TRBV12-3/TRBV12-4
d_gene: TRBD1
CDR3nt: TGTGCCCAGGGGGGAAACTATGGCTACACCTTC
CDR3aa: CAQGGNYGYTF

abundance: -
j_gene: TRBJ1-5
v_gene: TRBV6-1
d_gene: -
CDR3nt: TGTGCCAGCAGTGAAGCCCCGGGCAATCAGCCCCAGCATTTT
CDR3aa: CASSEAPGNQPQHF

abundance: -
j_gene: TRBJ1-2
v_gene: TRBV4-3
d_gene: -
CDR3nt: TGCGCCAGCAGCCAAGATCCGGGGAGAGACTATGGCTACACCTTC
CDR3aa: CASSQDPGRDYGYTF

abundance: -
j_gene: TRBJ1-5
v_gene: TRBV5-8
d_gene: TRBD1
CDR3nt: TGTGCCAGCAGCGCCGGGACAGCGGATAGCAATCAGCCCCAGCATTTT
CDR3aa: CASSAGTADSNQPQHF

abundance: -
j_gene: TRBJ2-1
v_gene: TRBV4-3
d_gene: TRBD2
CDR3nt: TGCGCCAGCAGCCAAGGGGGCTATGCGGGCGGGAGATCCAATGAGCAGTTCTTC
CDR3aa: CASSQGGYAGGRSNEQFF

abundance: -
j_gene: TRBJ2-2
v_gene: TRBV19
d_gene: -
CDR3nt: TGTGCCAGTAGTGGAGGATTGAACACCGGGGAGCTGTTTTTT
CDR3aa: CASSGGLNTGELFF

abundance: -
j_gene: TRBJ2-5
v_gene: TRBV6-5
d_gene: -
CDR3nt: TGTGCCAGCAGATCTAACCAAGAGACCCAGTACTTC
CDR3aa: CASRSNQETQYF

abundance: -
j_gene: TRBJ1-1
v_gene: TRBV29-1
d_gene: TRBD1
CDR3nt: TGCAGCGTTGAAGGGACAGGGGGAATCACTGAAGCTTTCTTT
CDR3aa: CSVEGTGGITEAFF

abundance: -
j_gene: TRBJ2-2
v_gene: TRBV6-5
d_gene: TRBD1
CDR3nt: TGTGCCAGCATTAAGGGACAGGGGACCGGGGAGCTGTTTTTT
CDR3aa: CASIKGQGTGELFF

abundance: -
j_gene: TRBJ1-5
v_gene: TRBV9
d_gene: TRBD1
CDR3nt: TGTGCCAGCAGCGCTATTGGGACAGATCAGCCCCAGCATTTT
CDR3aa: CASSAIGTDQPQHF

abundance: -
j_gene: TRBJ2-5
v_gene: TRBV7-6
d_gene: TRBD2
CDR3nt: TGTGCCAGCAGCCCCTCGGGACTAGCGGGGGACCGGGGGGAGACCCAGTACTTC
CDR3aa: CASSPSGLAGDRGETQYF

abundance: few
j_gene: TRBJ1-2
v_gene: TRBV4-2
d_gene: -
CDR3nt: TGTGCCAGCAGCCAAGTAATGGACGAGGGTAACTATGGCTACACCTTC
CDR3aa: CASSQVMDEGNYGYTF

abundance: -
j_gene: TRBJ2-1
v_gene: TRBV5-1
d_gene: TRBD1
CDR3nt: TGTGCCAGCACTCAGGGGGCCTCCTACAATGAGCAGTTCTTC
CDR3aa: CASTQGASYNEQFF

abundance: -
j_gene: TRBJ2-2
v_gene: TRBV2
d_gene: TRBD1
CDR3nt: TGTGCCAGAAAAACCGGGACAGGGGACCACACCGGGGAGCTGTTTTTT
CDR3aa: CARKTGTGDHTGELFF

abundance: -
j_gene: TRBJ2-1
v_gene: TRBV11-3
d_gene: -
CDR3nt: TGTGCCAGCAGCGCAATTCGGGACGGGAGCTCCTACAATGAGCAGTTCTTC
CDR3aa: CASSAIRDGSSYNEQFF

abundance: -
j_gene: TRBJ2-1
v_gene: TRBV18
d_gene: TRBD2
CDR3nt: TGTGCCAGCTCACCGACTAGCAGCGTCTACAATGAGCAGTTCTTC
CDR3aa: CASSPTSSVYNEQFF

abundance: few
j_gene: TRBJ1-2
v_gene: TRBV7-8
d_gene: -
CDR3nt: TGTGCCAGCAGCTTATTGGGGAGCGGCTACACCTTC
CDR3aa: CASSLLGSGYTF

abundance: few
j_gene: TRBJ1-1
v_gene: TRBV11-2
d_gene: -
CDR3nt: TGTGCCAGCAGCTTAGCGTTGAGGGCCCTGAACACTGAAGCTTTCTTT
CDR3aa: CASSLALRALNTEAFF

abundance: -
j_gene: TRBJ1-2
v_gene: TRBV21-1
d_gene: -
CDR3nt: TGTGCCAGCAGCAAAGCCCGGGGATCATTGCCCCCTGGCTACACCTTC
CDR3aa: CASSKARGSLPPGYTF

abundance: -
j_gene: TRBJ2-1
v_gene: TRBV9
d_gene: -
CDR3nt: TGTGCCAGCAGCGACCGGGAACAGTTCTTC
CDR3aa: CASSDREQFF

abundance: once
j_gene: TRBJ1-1
v_gene: TRBV18
d_gene: -
CDR3nt: TGTGCCAGCTCACCCGGGTTGAACACTGAAGCTTTCTTT
CDR3aa: CASSPGLNTEAFF

abundance: -
j_gene: TRBJ1-4
v_gene: TRBV6-2/TRBV6-3
d_gene: -
CDR3nt: TGTGCCAACAGTGTTGAGGGCTTTGATGAAAAACTGTTTTTT
CDR3aa: CANSVEGFDEKLFF

abundance: -
j_gene: TRBJ2-3
v_gene: TRBV25-1
d_gene: -
CDR3nt: TGTGCCAGCAGTGAACCAAGCACAGATACGCAGTATTTT
CDR3aa: CASSEPSTDTQYF

abundance: once
j_gene: TRBJ2-1
v_gene: TRBV3-1/TRBV3-2
d_gene: TRBD2
CDR3nt: TGTGCCAGCAGCCAAGTTTCTACTAGCGGGATGGTGTTCTTC
CDR3aa: CASSQVSTSGMVFF

abundance: -
j_gene: TRBJ2-1
v_gene: TRBV6-5
d_gene: TRBD2
CDR3nt: TGTGCCAGCAGGTCAGCCGGGACTACCTACAATGAGCAGTTCTTC
CDR3aa: CASRSAGTTYNEQFF

abundance: -
j_gene: TRBJ1-5
v_gene: TRBV18
d_gene: -
CDR3nt: TGTGCCAGCTCACCAGGGCAGGGTTGGCCCCAGCATTTT
CDR3aa: CASSPGQGWPQHF

abundance: -
j_gene: TRBJ2-5
v_gene: TRBV5-1
d_gene: -
CDR3nt: TGCGCCAGCAGCTTGGGAATGTGGAGGGGCCAAGAGACCCAGTACTTC
CDR3aa: CASSLGMWRGQETQYF

abundance: -
j_gene: TRBJ2-1
v_gene: TRBV7-2
d_gene: -
CDR3nt: TGTGCCAGCAATGACAAGAGCTCCTACAATGAGCAGTTCTTC
CDR3aa: CASNDKSSYNEQFF

abundance: -
j_gene: TRBJ1-1
v_gene: TRBV5-1
d_gene: -
CDR3nt: TGCGCCAGCAGCTTAGGCCAGGCTCTTCTCACTGAAGCTTTCTTT
CDR3aa: CASSLGQALLTEAFF

abundance: -
j_gene: TRBJ1-1
v_gene: TRBV12-3/TRBV12-4
d_gene: -
CDR3nt: TGTGCCAGCAGCCCCGGGTGGGCTGAAGCTTTCTTT
CDR3aa: CASSPGWAEAFF

abundance: -
j_gene: TRBJ1-4
v_gene: TRBV19
d_gene: TRBD1
CDR3nt: TGTGCCAGTAGGATGACAGGGGGGAATGAAAAACTGTTTTTT
CDR3aa: CASRMTGGNEKLFF

abundance: -
j_gene: TRBJ2-5
v_gene: TRBV5-4
d_gene: TRBD2
CDR3nt: TGTGCCAGCAGCTTGCGCAGCGGGGGGGCGGGAGAGACCCAGTACTTC
CDR3aa: CASSLRSGGAGETQYF

abundance: few
j_gene: TRBJ1-1
v_gene: TRBV24-1
d_gene: -
CDR3nt: TGTGCCACCCGTTTCCAGGCTGAAGCTTTCTTT
CDR3aa: CATRFQAEAFF

abundance: -
j_gene: TRBJ2-5
v_gene: TRBV4-1
d_gene: -
CDR3nt: TGCGCCAGCAGCCATGCCGTAGGAGGAGAGACCCAGTACTTC
CDR3aa: CASSHAVGGETQYF

abundance: few
j_gene: TRBJ1-2
v_gene: TRBV10-2
d_gene: -
CDR3nt: TGCGCCAGCAGTGATCCAGGGAAAACAGCCTATGGCTACACCTTC
CDR3aa: CASSDPGKTAYGYTF

abundance: once
j_gene: TRBJ2-1
v_gene: TRBV10-1
d_gene: -
CDR3nt: TGCGCCAGCAGTCCCGTGGTGGACAATTTCGGTGAGCAGTTCTTC
CDR3aa: CASSPVVDNFGEQFF

abundance: -
j_gene: TRBJ2-3
v_gene: TRBV7-2
d_gene: TRBD2
CDR3nt: TGTGCCAGCAGCCTGGGACTAGCGGGCGGCGATACGCAGTATTTT
CDR3aa: CASSLGLAGGDTQYF

abundance: -
j_gene: TRBJ2-5
v_gene: TRBV25-1
d_gene: -
CDR3nt: TGTGCCAGCCTAGGTGGGGGGTACCGAGTTCAAGAGACCCAGTACTTC
CDR3aa: CASLGGGYRVQETQYF

abundance: -
j_gene: TRBJ1-1
v_gene: TRBV11-3
d_gene: TRBD1
CDR3nt: TGTGCCAGCGGTTCCAGGGGGTCGAACACTGAAGCTTTCTTT
CDR3aa: CASGSRGSNTEAFF

abundance: -
j_gene: TRBJ2-1
v_gene: TRBV5-4
d_gene: -
CDR3nt: TGTGCCAGCAGCTTGGGGGCGCAAAACTCCTACAATGAGCAGTTCTTC
CDR3aa: CASSLGAQNSYNEQFF

abundance: -
j_gene: TRBJ2-1
v_gene: TRBV7-8
d_gene: -
CDR3nt: TGTGCCAGCAGCTTAGAACGGGGGGCTTACAATGAGCAGTTCTTC
CDR3aa: CASSLERGAYNEQFF

abundance: -
j_gene: TRBJ2-1
v_gene: TRBV5-4
d_gene: TRBD2
CDR3nt: TGTGCCAGCAGCTTGGAAGGGGGCCTAGCGGGAGAGGAAGGGCAGTTCTTC
CDR3aa: CASSLEGGLAGEEGQFF